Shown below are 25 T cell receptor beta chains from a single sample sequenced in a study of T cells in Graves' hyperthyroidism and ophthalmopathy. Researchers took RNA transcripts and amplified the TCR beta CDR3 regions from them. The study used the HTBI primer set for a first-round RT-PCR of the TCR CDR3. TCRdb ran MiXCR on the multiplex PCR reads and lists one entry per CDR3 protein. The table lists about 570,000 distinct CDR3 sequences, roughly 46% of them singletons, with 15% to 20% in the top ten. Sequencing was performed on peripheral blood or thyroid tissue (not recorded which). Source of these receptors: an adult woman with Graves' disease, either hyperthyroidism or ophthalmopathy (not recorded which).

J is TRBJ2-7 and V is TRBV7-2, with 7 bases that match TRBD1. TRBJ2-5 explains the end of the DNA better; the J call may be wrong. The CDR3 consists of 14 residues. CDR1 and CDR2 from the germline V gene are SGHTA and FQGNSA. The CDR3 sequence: CASNLRGYEETQYF. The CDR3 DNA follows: TGTGCCAGCAACCTCAGGGGGTATGAGGAGACCCAGTACTTC.

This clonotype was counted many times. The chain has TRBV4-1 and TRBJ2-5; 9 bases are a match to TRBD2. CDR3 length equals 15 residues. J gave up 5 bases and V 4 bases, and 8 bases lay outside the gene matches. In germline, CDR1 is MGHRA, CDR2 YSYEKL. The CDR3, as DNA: TGCGCCAGCAGCCGGGACGGGACTAGCTATGAGACCCAGTACTTC. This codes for CASSRDGTSYETQYF.

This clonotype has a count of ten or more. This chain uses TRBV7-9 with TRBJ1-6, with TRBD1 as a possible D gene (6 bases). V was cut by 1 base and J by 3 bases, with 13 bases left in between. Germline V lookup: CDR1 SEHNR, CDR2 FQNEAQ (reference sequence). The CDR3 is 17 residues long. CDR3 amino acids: CASSLVGRGVYNSPLHF. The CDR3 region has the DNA TGTGCCAGCAGCTTAGTCGGCAGGGGTGTCTATAATTCACCCCTCCACTTT.

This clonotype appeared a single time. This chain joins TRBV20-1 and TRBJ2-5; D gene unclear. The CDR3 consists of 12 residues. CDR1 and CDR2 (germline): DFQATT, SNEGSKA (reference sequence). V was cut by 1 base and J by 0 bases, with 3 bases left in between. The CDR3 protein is CSARVDQETQYF. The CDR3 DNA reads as TGCAGTGCTAGAGTCGACCAAGAGACCCAGTACTTC.

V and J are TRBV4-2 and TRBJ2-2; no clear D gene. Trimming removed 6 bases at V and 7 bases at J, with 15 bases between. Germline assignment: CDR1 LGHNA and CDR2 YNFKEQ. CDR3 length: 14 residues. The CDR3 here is CASSLWPTSGELFF. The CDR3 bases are TGTGCCAGCAGTTTATGGCCCACAAGCGGGGAGCTGTTTTTT.

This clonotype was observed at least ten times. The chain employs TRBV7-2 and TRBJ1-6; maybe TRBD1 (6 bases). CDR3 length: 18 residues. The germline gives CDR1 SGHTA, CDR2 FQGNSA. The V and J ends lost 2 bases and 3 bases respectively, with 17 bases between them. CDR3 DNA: TGTGCCAGCAGCTTAATAGCGACAGGAGGATTCTATAATTCACCCCTCCACTTT. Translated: CASSLIATGGFYNSPLHF.

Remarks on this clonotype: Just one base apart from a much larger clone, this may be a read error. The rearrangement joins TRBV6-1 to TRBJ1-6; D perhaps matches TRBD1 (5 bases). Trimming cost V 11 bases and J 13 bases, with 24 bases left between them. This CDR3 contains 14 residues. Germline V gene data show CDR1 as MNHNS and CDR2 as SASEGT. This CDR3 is CAEGEVAGSWPLHF. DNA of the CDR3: TGTGCCGAAGGGGAGGTGGCAGGCTCGTGGCCCCTCCACTTT.

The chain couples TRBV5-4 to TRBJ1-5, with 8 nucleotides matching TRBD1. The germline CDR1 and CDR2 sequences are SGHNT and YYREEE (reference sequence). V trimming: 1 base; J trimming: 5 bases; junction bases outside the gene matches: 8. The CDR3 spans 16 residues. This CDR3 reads CASSLSSGTGHQPQHF. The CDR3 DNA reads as TGTGCCAGCAGCTTGAGCTCCGGGACAGGCCATCAGCCCCAGCATTTT.

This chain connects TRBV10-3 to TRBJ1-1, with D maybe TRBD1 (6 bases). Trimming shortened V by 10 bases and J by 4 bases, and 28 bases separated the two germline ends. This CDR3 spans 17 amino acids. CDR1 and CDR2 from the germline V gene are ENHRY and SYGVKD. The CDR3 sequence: CATTGSRGGRGGTEAFF. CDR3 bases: TGTGCCACTACCGGAAGCAGGGGCGGCCGGGGGGGCACTGAAGCTTTCTTT.

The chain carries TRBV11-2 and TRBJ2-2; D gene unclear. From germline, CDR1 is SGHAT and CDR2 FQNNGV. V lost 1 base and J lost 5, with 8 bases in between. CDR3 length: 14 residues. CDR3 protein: CASSLGSSTGELFF. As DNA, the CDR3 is TGTGCCAGCAGCTTAGGGAGTTCTACCGGGGAGCTGTTTTTT. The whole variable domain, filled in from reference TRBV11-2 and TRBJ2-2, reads EAGVAQSPRYKIIEKRQSVAFWCNPISGHATLYWYQQILGQGPKLLIQFQNNGVVDDSQLPKDRFSAERLKGVDSTLKIQPAKLEDSAVYLCASSLGSSTGELFFGEGSRLTVL.

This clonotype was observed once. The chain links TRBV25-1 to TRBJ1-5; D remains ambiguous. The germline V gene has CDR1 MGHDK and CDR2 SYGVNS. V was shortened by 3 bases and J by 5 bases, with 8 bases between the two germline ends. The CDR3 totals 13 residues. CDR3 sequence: CASSDSYDQPQHF. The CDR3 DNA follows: TGTGCCAGCAGTGACAGCTACGATCAGCCCCAGCATTTT.

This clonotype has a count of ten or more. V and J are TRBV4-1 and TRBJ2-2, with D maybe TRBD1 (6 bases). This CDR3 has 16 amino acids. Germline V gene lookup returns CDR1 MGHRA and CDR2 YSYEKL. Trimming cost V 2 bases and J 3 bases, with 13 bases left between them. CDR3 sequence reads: CASSQPQGYDTGELFF. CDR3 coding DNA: TGCGCCAGCAGCCAACCACAGGGTTACGACACCGGGGAGCTGTTTTTT.

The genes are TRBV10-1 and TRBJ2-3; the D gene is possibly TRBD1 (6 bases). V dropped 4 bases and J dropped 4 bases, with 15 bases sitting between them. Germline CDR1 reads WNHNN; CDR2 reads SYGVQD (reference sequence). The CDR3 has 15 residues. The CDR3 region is CASSVGADSADTQYF. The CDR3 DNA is TGCGCCAGCAGTGTGGGGGCAGACAGTGCAGATACGCAGTATTTT.

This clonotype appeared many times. In nucleotides, the CDR3 is TGTGCCAGCAGATCAGGCGGGACAGGTACCTACGAGCAGTACTTC. Translation gives CASRSGGTGTYEQYF. This chain connects TRBV27 to TRBJ2-7, with 8 nucleotides matching TRBD1. Unmatched junction bases numbered 9, after V lost 6 bases and J lost 2 bases. The CDR3 runs to 15 residues. Germline values: CDR1 MNHEY, CDR2 SMNVEV (reference sequence).

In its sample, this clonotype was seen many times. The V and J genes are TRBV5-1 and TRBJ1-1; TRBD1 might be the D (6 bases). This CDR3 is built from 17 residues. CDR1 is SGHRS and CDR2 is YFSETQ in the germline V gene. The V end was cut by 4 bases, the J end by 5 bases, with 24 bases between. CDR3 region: CASSPSGQGIFETEAFF. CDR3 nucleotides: TGCGCCAGCAGCCCCTCGGGCCAGGGGATATTTGAGACTGAAGCTTTCTTT.

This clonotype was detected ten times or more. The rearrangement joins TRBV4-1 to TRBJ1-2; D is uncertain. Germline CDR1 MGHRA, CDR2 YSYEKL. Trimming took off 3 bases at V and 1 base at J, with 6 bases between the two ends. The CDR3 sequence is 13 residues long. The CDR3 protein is CASSHSLNYGYTF. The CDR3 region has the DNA TGCGCCAGCAGCCATAGCCTTAACTATGGCTACACCTTC.

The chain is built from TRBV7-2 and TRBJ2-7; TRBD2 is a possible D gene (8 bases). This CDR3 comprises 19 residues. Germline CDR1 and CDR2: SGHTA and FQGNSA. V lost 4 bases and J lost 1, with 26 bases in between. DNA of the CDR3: TGTGCCAGCAGCTCCCAATACAGGGGTTCCAGCGGGAGTTCCTACGAGCAGTACTTC. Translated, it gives CASSSQYRGSSGSSYEQYF.

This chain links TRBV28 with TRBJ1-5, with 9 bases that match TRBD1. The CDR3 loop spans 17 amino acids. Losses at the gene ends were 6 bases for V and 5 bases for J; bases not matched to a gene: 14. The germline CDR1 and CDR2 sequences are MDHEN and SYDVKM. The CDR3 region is CASSPWAGQGRDQPQHF. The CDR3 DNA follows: TGTGCCAGCAGCCCCTGGGCGGGACAGGGCCGTGATCAGCCCCAGCATTTT.

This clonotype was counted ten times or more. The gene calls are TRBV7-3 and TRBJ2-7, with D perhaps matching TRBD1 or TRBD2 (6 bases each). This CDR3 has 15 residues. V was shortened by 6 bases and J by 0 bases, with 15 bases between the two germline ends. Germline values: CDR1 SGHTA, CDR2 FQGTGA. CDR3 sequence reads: CASSRRGGPSYEQYF. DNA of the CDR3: TGTGCCAGCAGTCGGCGAGGGGGGCCCTCCTACGAGCAGTACTTC.

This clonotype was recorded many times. The CDR3 loop is CASSISSGQSNYGYTF. DNA for the CDR3: TGTGCCAGTAGTATATCGTCCGGCCAGTCTAACTATGGCTACACCTTC. V gene TRBV19 combines with J gene TRBJ1-2; D gene uncertain. The CDR3 loop spans 16 amino acids. The V gene lost 2 bases and the J gene lost 0 bases, with 13 bases spanning the gap. Germline CDR1 is LNHDA and CDR2 is SQIVND (reference sequence).

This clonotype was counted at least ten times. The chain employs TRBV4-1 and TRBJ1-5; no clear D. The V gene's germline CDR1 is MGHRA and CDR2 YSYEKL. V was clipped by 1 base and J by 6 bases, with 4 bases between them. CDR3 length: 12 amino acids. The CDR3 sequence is CASSQAAQPQHF. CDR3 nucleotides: TGCGCCAGCAGCCAAGCTGCTCAGCCCCAGCATTTT.

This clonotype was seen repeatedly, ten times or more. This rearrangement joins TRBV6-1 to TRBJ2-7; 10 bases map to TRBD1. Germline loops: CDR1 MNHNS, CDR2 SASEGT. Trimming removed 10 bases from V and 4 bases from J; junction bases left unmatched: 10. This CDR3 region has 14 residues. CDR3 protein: CATSDGTGAYEQYF. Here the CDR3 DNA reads TGTGCCACCTCAGATGGGACAGGGGCGTACGAGCAGTACTTC.

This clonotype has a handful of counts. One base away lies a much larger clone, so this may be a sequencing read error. CDR3 protein: CSVDAGANVLTF. CDR3 DNA: TGCAGCGTTGATGCTGGGGCCAACGTCCTGACTTTC. The V gene is TRBV29-1, the J gene TRBJ2-6; D is unresolved. CDR1 SQVTM and CDR2 ANQGSEA come from the germline V gene. Trimming took off 3 bases at V and 2 bases at J, with 2 bases between the two ends. CDR3 length: 12 residues.

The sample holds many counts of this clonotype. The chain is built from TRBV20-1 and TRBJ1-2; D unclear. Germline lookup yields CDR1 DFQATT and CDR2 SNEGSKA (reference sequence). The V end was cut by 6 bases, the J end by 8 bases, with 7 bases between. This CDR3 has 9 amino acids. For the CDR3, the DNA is TGCAGTGCAGTCAGGGGCTACACCTTC. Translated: CSAVRGYTF.

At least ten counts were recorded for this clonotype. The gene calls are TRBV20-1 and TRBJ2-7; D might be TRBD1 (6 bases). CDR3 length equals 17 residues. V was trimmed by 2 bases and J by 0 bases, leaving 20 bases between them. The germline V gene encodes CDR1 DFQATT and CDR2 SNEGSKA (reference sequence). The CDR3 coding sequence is TGCAGTGCTAGACCTTGGGGACATGGCGCAGACTCCTACGAGCAGTACTTC. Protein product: CSARPWGHGADSYEQYF.